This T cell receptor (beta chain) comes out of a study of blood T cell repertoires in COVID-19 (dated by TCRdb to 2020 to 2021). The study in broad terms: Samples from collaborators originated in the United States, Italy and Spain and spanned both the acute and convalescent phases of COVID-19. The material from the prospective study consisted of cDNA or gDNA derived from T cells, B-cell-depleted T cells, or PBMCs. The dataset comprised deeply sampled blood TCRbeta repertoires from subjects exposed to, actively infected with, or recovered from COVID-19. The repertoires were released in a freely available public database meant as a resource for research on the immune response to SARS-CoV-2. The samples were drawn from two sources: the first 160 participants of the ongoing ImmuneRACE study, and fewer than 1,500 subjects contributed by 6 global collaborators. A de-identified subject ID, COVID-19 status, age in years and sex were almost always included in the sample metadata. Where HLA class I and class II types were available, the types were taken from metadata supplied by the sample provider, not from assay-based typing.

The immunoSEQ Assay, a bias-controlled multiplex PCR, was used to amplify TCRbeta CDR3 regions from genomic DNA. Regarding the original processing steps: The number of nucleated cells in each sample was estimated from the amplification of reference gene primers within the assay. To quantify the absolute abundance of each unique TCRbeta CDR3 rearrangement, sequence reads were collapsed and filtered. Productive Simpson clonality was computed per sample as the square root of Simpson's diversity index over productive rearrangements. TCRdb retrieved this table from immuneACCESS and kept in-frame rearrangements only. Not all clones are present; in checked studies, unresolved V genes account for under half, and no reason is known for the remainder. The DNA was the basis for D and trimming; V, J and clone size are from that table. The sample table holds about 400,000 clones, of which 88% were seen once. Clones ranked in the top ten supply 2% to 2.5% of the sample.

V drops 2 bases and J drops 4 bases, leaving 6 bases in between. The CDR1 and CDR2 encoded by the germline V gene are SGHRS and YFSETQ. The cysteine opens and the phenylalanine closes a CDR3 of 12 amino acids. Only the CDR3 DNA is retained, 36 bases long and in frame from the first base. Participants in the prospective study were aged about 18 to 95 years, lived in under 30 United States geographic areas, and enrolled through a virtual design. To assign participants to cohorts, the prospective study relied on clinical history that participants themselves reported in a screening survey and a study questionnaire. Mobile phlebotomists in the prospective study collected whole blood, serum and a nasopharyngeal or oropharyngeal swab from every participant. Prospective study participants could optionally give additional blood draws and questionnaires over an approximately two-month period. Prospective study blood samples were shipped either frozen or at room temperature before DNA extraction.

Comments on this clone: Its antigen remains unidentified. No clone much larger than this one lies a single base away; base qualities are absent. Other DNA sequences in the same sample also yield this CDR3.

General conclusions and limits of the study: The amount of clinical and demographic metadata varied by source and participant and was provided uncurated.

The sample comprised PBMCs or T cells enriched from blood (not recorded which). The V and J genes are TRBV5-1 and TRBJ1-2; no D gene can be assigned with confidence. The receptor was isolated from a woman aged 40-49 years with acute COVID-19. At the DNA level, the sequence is TGCGCCAGCAGCTTAGATAGCTATGGCTACACCTTC. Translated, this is CASSLDSYGYTF.